This T cell receptor beta chain was captured by sequencing in a study of T cell repertoires in cytomegalovirus infection. From the reads, TCRdb called clonotypes with MiXCR, one entry per CDR3 protein. The data contain 560,000 or so distinct CDR3 sequences, approximately 17% of them singletons. This clonotype was seen many times. After removal of 4 bases from V and 0 bases from J, the junction contained 8 bases not matched to a gene. The germline CDR1 and CDR2 sequences are SGHAT and FQNNGV. This CDR3 contains 18 residues. The clonotype originates from a human donor in good health (CMV status not recorded). Some clones in this sample may be carry-over from other donors' samples. The rearrangement uses TRBV11-2 and TRBJ2-6; TRBD2 aligns across 8 bases. The sequenced sample was CD8+ T cells from PBMCs. Written as DNA, the CDR3 is TGTGCCAGCAGCTCGAGGACTAGCTTTTACTCTGGGGCCAACGTCCTGACTTTC. Protein: CASSSRTSFYSGANVLTF.